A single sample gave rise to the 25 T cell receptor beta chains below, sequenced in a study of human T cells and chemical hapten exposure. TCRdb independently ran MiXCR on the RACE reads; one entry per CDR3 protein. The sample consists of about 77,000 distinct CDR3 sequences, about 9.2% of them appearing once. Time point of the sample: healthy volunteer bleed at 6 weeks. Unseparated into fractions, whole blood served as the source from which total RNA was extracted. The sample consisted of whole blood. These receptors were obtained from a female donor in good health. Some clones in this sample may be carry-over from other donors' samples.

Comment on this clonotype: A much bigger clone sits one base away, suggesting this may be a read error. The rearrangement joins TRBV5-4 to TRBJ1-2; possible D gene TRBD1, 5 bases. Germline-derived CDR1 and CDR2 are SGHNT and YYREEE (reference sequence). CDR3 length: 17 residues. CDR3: CASSLGGRVLANYDYTF. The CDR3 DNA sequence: TGTGCCAGCAGCTTGGGCGGCAGGGTCTTAGCTAACTATGACTACACCTTC. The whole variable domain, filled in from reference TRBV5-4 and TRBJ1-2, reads ETGVTQSPTHLIKTRGQQVTLRCSSQSGHNTVSWYQQALGQGPQFIFQYYREEENGRGNFPPRFSGLQFPNYSSELNVNALELDDSALYLCASSLGGRVLANYDYTFGSGTRLTVV.

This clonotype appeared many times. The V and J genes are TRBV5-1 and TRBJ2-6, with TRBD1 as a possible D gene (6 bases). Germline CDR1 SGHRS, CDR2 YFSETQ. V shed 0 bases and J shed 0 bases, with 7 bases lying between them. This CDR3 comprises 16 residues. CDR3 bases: TGCGCCAGCAGCTTGGACAGGGTCTCTGGGGCCAACGTCCTGACTTTC. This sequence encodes CASSLDRVSGANVLTF. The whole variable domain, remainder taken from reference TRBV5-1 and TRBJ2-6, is KAGVTQTPRYLIKTRGQQVTLSCSPISGHRSVSWYQQTPGQGLQFLFEYFSETQRNKGNFPGRFSGRQFSNSRSEMNVSTLELGDSALYLCASSLDRVSGANVLTFGAGSRLTVL.

The CDR3 sequence: CASTTGGVGGTEAFF. CDR3 nucleotide sequence: TGTGCCAGCACCACAGGTGGGGTGGGAGGCACTGAAGCTTTCTTT. J is TRBJ1-1 and V is TRBV7-9; the D gene is possibly TRBD1 (5 bases). The CDR3 covers 15 residues. Germline loops: CDR1 SEHNR, CDR2 FQNEAQ (reference sequence). Trimming took off 7 bases at V and 4 bases at J, with 19 bases between the two ends.

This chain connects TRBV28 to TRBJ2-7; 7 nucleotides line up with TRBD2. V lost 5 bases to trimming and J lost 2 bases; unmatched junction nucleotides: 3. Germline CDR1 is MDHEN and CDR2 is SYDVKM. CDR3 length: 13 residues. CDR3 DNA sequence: TGTGCCAGCAGTCGGGGGAGGGCCTACGAGCAGTACTTC. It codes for CASSRGRAYEQYF.

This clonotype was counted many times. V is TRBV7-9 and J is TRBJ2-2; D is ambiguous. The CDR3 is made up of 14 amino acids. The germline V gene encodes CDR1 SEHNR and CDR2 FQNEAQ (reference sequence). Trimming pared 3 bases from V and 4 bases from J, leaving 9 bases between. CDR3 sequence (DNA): TGTGCCAGCAGCTTGGTCAGTTCCACCGGGGAGCTGTTTTTT. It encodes CASSLVSSTGELFF. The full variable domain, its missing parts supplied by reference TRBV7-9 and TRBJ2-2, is DTGVSQNPRHKITKRGQNVTFRCDPISEHNRLYWYRQTLGQGPEFLTYFQNEAQLEKSRLLSDRFSAERPKGSFSTLEIQRTEQGDSAMYLCASSLVSSTGELFFGEGSRLTVL.

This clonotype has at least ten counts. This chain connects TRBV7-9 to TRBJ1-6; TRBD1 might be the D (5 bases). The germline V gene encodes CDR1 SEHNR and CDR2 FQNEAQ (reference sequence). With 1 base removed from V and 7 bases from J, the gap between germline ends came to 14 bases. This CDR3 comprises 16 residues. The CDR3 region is CASSLEFGGLNSPLHF. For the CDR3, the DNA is TGTGCCAGCAGCTTAGAGTTTGGGGGTTTAAATTCACCCCTCCACTTT.

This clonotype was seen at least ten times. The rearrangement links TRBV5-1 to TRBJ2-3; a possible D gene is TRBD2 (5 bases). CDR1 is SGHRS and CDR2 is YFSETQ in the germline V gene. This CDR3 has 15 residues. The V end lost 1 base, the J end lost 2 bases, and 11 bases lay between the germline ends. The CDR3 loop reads CASSLPAADTDTQYF. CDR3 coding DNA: TGCGCCAGCAGCTTGCCAGCGGCTGACACAGATACGCAGTATTTT.

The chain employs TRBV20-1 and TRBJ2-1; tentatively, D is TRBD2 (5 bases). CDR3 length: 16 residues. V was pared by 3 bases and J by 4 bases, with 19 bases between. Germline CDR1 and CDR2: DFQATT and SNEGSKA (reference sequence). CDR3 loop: CSARGSRSGWYNEQFF. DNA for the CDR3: TGCAGTGCTAGGGGGTCGAGAAGCGGATGGTACAATGAGCAGTTCTTC.

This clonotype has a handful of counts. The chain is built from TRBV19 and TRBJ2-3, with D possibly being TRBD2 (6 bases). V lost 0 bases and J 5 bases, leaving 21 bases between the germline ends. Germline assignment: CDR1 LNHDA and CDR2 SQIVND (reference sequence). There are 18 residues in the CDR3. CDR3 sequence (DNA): TGTGCCAGTAGTATAGAGGGGGGACCAAAAGCACACGGAGATACGCAGTATTTT. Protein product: CASSIEGGPKAHGDTQYF.

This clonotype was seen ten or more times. The CDR3 is CASSAARLAQHF. CDR3 DNA: TGTGCCAGCAGCGCGGCGAGGTTGGCCCAGCATTTT. V and J are TRBV6-2 or TRBV6-3 and TRBJ1-5; D is ambiguous. Trimming shortened V by 6 bases and J by 11 bases, and 14 bases separated the two germline ends. This CDR3 spans 12 amino acids. In germline, CDR1 is MNHEY, CDR2 SVGEGT.

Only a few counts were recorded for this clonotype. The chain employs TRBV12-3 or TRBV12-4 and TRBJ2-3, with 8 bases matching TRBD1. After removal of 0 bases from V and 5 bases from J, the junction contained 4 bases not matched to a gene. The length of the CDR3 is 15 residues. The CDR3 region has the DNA TGTGCCAGCAGTTTAGCGGGGACAGGTGGAGATACGCAGTATTTT. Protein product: CASSLAGTGGDTQYF.

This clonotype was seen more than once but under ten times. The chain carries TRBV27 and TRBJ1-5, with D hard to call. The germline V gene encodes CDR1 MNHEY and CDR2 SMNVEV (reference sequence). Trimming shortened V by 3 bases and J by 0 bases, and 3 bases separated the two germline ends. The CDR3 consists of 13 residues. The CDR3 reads CASSFVSNQPQHF. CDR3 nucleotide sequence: TGTGCCAGCAGTTTTGTTAGCAATCAGCCCCAGCATTTT.

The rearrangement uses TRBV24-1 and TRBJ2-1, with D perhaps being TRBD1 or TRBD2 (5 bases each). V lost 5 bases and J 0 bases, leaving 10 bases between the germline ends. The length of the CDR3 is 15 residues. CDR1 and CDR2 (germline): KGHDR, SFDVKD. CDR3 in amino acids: CATSGDEDSYNEQFF. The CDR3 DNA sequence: TGTGCCACCAGTGGGGACGAGGACTCCTACAATGAGCAGTTCTTC.

In nucleotides, the CDR3 is TGTGCCACCAGCAGAGGGCTAGCGGCGGGCGGGGATACGCAGTATTTT. Encoded protein: CATSRGLAAGGDTQYF. This chain joins TRBV15 and TRBJ2-3; 7 positions match TRBD2. The germline gives CDR1 LNHNV, CDR2 YYDKDF (reference sequence). J lost 6 bases, V lost 1 base, and 10 bases had no gene match. The CDR3 runs to 16 residues. The full variable domain, in which reference TRBV15 and TRBJ2-3 provide the parts outside the CDR3, is DAMVIQNPRYQVTQFGKPVTLSCSQTLNHNVMYWYQQKSSQAPKLLFHYYDKDFNNEADTPDNFQSRRPNTSFCFLDIRSPGLGDTAMYLCATSRGLAAGGDTQYFGPGTRLTVL.

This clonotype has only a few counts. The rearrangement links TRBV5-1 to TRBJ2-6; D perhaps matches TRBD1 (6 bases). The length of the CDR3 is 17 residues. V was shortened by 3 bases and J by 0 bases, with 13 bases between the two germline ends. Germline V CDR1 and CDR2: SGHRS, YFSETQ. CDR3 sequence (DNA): TGCGCCAGCAGCTCCCTGGACAGCGTCTCTGGGGCCAACGTCCTGACTTTC. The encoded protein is CASSSLDSVSGANVLTF.

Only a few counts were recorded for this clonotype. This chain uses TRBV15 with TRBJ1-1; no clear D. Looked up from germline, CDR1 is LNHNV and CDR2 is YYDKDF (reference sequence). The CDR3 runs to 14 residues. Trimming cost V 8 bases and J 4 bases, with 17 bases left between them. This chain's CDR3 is CATHRKEDSTEAFF. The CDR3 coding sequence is TGTGCCACCCACCGCAAGGAAGACTCCACTGAAGCTTTCTTT.

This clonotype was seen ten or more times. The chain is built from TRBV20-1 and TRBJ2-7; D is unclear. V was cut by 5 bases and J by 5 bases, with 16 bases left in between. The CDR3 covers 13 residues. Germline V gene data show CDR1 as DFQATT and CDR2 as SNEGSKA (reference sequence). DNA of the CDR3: TGCAGTGCTGAGGACCGTAAGAAGGACGAGCAGTACTTC. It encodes CSAEDRKKDEQYF.

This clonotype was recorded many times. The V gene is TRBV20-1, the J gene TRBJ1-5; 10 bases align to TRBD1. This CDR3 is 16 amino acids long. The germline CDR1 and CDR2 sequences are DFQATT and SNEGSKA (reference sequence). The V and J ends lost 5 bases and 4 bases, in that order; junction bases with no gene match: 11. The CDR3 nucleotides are TGCAGTGCTGGGTGGCGGACAGGGGGTAGAAATCAGCCCCAGCATTTT. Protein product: CSAGWRTGGRNQPQHF.

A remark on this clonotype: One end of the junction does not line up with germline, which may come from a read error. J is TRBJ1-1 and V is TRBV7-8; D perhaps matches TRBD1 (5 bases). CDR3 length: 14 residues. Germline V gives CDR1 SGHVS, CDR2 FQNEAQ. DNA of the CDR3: TGTACCAGCAGCTTAGGCCAGGGGAACACTGAAGCTTTCTTT. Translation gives CTSSLGQGNTEAFF.

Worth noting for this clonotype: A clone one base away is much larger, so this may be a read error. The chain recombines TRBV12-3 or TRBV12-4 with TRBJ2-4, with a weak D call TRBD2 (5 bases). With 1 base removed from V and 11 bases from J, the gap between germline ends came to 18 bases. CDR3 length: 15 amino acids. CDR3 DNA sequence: TGTGCCAGCAGTTTAGTTTCGGGAACAGTGTCGGTTCAGTACTTC. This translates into CASSLVSGTVSVQYF.

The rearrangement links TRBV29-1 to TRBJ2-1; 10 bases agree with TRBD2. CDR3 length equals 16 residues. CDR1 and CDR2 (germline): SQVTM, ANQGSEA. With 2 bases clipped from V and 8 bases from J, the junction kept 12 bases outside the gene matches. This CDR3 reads CSVEFLGTSVTDEQFF. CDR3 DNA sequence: TGCAGCGTTGAATTCCTTGGGACTAGCGTTACTGATGAGCAGTTCTTC.

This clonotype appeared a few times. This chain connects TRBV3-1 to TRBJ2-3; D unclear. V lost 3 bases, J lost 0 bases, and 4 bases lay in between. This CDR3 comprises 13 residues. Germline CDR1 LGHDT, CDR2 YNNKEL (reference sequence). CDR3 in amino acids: CASSQSSTDTQYF. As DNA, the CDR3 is TGTGCCAGCAGCCAGAGTAGCACAGATACGCAGTATTTT.

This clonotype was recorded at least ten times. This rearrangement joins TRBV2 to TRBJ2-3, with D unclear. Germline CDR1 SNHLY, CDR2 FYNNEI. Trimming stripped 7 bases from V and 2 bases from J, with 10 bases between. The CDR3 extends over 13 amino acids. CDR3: CASNGDFTDTQYF. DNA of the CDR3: TGTGCCAGCAATGGAGATTTCACAGATACGCAGTATTTT.

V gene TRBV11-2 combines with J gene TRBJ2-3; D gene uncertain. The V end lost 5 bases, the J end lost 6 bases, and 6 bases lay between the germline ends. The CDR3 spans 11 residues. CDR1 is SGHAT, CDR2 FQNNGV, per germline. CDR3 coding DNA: TGTGCCAGCAGCCATGGGGATACGCAGTATTTT. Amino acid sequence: CASSHGDTQYF.

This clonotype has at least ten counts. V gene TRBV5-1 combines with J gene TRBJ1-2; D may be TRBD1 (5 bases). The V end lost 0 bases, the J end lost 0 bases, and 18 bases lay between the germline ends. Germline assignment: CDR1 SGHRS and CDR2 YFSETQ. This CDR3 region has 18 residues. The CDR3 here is CASSLARGPQASNYGYTF. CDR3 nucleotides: TGCGCCAGCAGCTTGGCGCGGGGCCCGCAAGCATCTAACTATGGCTACACCTTC.